This T cell receptor beta chain was sequenced in a study of CD8 T cells in Susac syndrome. The germline V gene has CDR1 SEHNR and CDR2 FQNEAQ (reference sequence). V was clipped by 5 bases and J by 5 bases, with 13 bases between them. CDR3 length: 14 amino acids. An input of 0.5 to 1 ug of RNA was subjected to reverse transcription using random hexamers. TCRdb passed the immunoSEQ multiplex PCR reads through MiXCR, listing each CDR3 protein once. The sample shows 330,000 or so distinct CDR3 sequences, 70% to 90% of them seen only once. TCR beta sequences were obtained from blood CD8+ and CD4+ T cells.

The source material was CD8+ T cells from PBMCs. The chain couples TRBV7-9 to TRBJ2-1; no definite D call. The receptor's source is a human donor with multiple sclerosis. CDR3 residues: CASSHLNTHNEQFF. The CDR3 DNA reads as TGTGCCAGCAGCCATCTTAACACCCACAATGAGCAGTTCTTC. The variable domain in full, completed from reference TRBV7-9 and TRBJ2-1, reads DTGVSQNPRHKITKRGQNVTFRCDPISEHNRLYWYRQTLGQGPEFLTYFQNEAQLEKSRLLSDRFSAERPKGSFSTLEIQRTEQGDSAMYLCASSHLNTHNEQFFGPGTRLTVL.